Presented here are 30 T cell receptor beta chains from one specimen sequenced in a study of T cell changes during pregnancy in multiple sclerosis. Profiling relied on immunoSEQ multiplex PCR, and the TCRdb table lists in-frame clones only, not all of them. Among 90,000 to 150,000 clones, roughly 92% were seen once, and the ten largest hold approximately 6.2%. Sequenced material: peripheral blood, taken before pregnancy. Receptor source: a female donor with multiple sclerosis, enrolled in a pregnancy study.

This clone was seen ten or more times. The chain uses TRBV4-1 and TRBJ1-2; 9 bases are a match to TRBD1. CDR3 length: 18 residues. V dropped 1 base and J dropped 0; count of bases not matched to a gene: 9. Germline lookup yields CDR1 MGHRA and CDR2 YSYEKL. The CDR3 loop is CASSQGRTGESANYGYTF. DNA for the CDR3: TGCGCCAGCAGCCAAGGGAGGACAGGGGAGTCTGCTAACTATGGCTACACCTTC.

The chain uses TRBV5-1 and TRBJ1-1, with D perhaps matching TRBD1 (6 bases). CDR1 and CDR2 (germline): SGHRS, YFSETQ. The CDR3 has 17 residues. Trimming removed 4 bases from V and 4 bases from J, with 23 bases in between. The CDR3 sequence: CASSISLSGGAGTEAFF. CDR3 bases: TGCGCCAGCAGCATATCGCTCAGCGGGGGGGCGGGCACTGAAGCTTTCTTT.

The chain carries TRBV30 and TRBJ2-2, with 10 positions matching TRBD1. The CDR3 totals 17 residues. Germline CDR1 is GTSNPN and CDR2 is SVGIG (reference sequence). J gave up 4 bases and V 3 bases, and 11 bases lay outside the gene matches. DNA for the CDR3: TGTGCCTGGAGAGACGAGATGGGACAGGGGATCACCGGGGAGCTGTTTTTT. This codes for CAWRDEMGQGITGELFF.

The chain combines TRBV19 with TRBJ2-7, with D tentatively TRBD2 (5 bases). The CDR3 extends over 18 amino acids. Per the germline V gene, CDR1 is LNHDA and CDR2 is SQIVND (reference sequence). Trimming removed 1 base at V and 4 bases at J, with 23 bases between. The CDR3 here is CASSIVRSRRANSYEQYF. DNA for the CDR3: TGTGCCAGTAGTATAGTTAGGAGTAGGCGGGCGAACTCGTACGAGCAGTACTTC.

This chain joins TRBV7-9 and TRBJ2-2; D is possibly TRBD2 (6 bases). The CDR3 totals 17 residues. Germline CDR1 SEHNR, CDR2 FQNEAQ (reference sequence). The V end lost 3 bases, the J end lost 5 bases, and 19 bases lay between the germline ends. The CDR3 DNA sequence: TGTGCCAGCAGCTTTCGGAGGGGACCGAAAGATACCGGGGAGCTGTTTTTT. Translation: CASSFRRGPKDTGELFF.

Comments on this clone: The CDR3 does not end in the conserved phenylalanine or tryptophan, so this is likely a read error. CDR3: CASSKTSGSYEQYL. For the CDR3, the DNA is TGCGCCAGCAGCAAGACTAGCGGGAGCTACGAGCAGTACCTC. The chain joins TRBV5-1 to TRBJ2-7; TRBD2 matches 12 bases. The CDR3 is 14 residues long. J was trimmed by 3 bases and V by 4 bases; bases with no gene match: 2. Germline CDR1 is SGHRS and CDR2 is YFSETQ.

The J gene is TRBJ1-5, the V gene TRBV27; D remains unclear. This CDR3 has 14 residues. The ends were cut back, 8 bases at V and 4 bases at J, with 15 bases in the middle. Germline CDR1 reads MNHEY; CDR2 reads SMNVEV (reference sequence). The CDR3 nucleotides read TGTGCCAGCCTCGACCCCCGGGGTAATCAGCCCCAGCATTTT. Its protein product is CASLDPRGNQPQHF.

In DNA form, the CDR3 reads TGTGCCAGCAGCCCAGACAGGGCCTTCCCAGATACGCAGTATTTT. This codes for CASSPDRAFPDTQYF. The chain recombines TRBV7-9 with TRBJ2-3; 7 nucleotides line up with TRBD1. V lost 5 bases and J lost 4; bases outside the gene matches: 9. Germline assignment: CDR1 SEHNR and CDR2 FQNEAQ (reference sequence). CDR3 length: 15 residues.

The chain is built from TRBV5-1 and TRBJ2-2, with D hard to call. Trimming pared 0 bases from V and 1 base from J, leaving 4 bases between. Germline V gives CDR1 SGHRS, CDR2 YFSETQ. There are 14 residues in the CDR3. The CDR3 region is CASSLALNTGELFF. DNA of the CDR3: TGCGCCAGCAGCTTGGCGTTGAACACCGGGGAGCTGTTTTTT.

This chain uses TRBV6-1 with TRBJ2-1; the match to TRBD2 covers 8 bases. Trimming cost V 6 bases and J 6 bases; bases outside gene matches: 4. Germline CDR1 reads MNHNS; CDR2 reads SASEGT. The CDR3 contains 13 residues. In DNA form, the CDR3 reads TGTGCCAGCAGGCTTACTAGCGGCAATGAGCAGTTCTTC. It codes for CASRLTSGNEQFF.

The rearrangement links TRBV30 to TRBJ2-1, with D perhaps matching TRBD1 (6 bases). Between the trimmed V and J ends, which lost 0 bases and 4 bases, there was a span of 13 bases. This CDR3 spans 15 amino acids. The V gene's germline CDR1 is GTSNPN and CDR2 SVGIG (reference sequence). This CDR3 is CAWSVNWDTYNEQFF. DNA of the CDR3: TGTGCCTGGAGTGTAAATTGGGACACGTACAATGAGCAGTTCTTC.

The V gene is TRBV30, the J gene TRBJ2-7; 11 bases line up with TRBD2. The V segment lost 3 bases and the J segment 7 bases; nucleotides outside the gene matches: 5. This CDR3 has 13 residues. Germline V gene data show CDR1 as GTSNPN and CDR2 as SVGIG (reference sequence). This CDR3 is CAWRLAGAREQYF. The CDR3, as DNA: TGTGCCTGGAGACTAGCGGGGGCTCGGGAGCAGTACTTC. The full variable domain, in which reference TRBV30 and TRBJ2-7 provide the parts outside the CDR3, is SQTIHQWPATLVQPVGSPLSLECTVEGTSNPNLYWYRQAAGRGLQLLFYSVGIGQISSEVPQNLSASRPQDRQFILSSKKLLLSDSGFYLCAWRLAGAREQYFGPGTRLTVT.

DNA of the CDR3: TGCGCCAGCAGCTTGGGTGTGAGGGGGCCCTACGAGCAGTACTTC. It codes for CASSLGVRGPYEQYF. The chain recombines TRBV5-1 with TRBJ2-7; 7 positions match TRBD1. The CDR3 runs 15 residues. Losses at the gene ends were 0 bases for V and 2 bases for J; bases not matched to a gene: 5. CDR1 SGHRS and CDR2 YFSETQ come from the germline V gene.

This chain joins TRBV30 and TRBJ2-1; D uncertain. Germline assignment: CDR1 GTSNPN and CDR2 SVGIG (reference sequence). This CDR3 contains 12 residues. The V end was cut by 8 bases, the J end by 5 bases, with 13 bases between. CDR3 loop: CARSSVHNEQFF. The CDR3 nucleotides are TGTGCCCGATCCTCGGTCCACAATGAGCAGTTCTTC.

The chain combines TRBV5-1 with TRBJ2-3, with 7 nucleotides matching TRBD1. CDR3 size: 16 residues. The germline V gene has CDR1 SGHRS and CDR2 YFSETQ. Unmatched junction bases numbered 10, after V lost 4 bases and J lost 2 bases. The CDR3 spells CASSPTPGGSTDTQYF. Here the CDR3 DNA reads TGCGCCAGCAGCCCTACCCCAGGGGGTTCCACAGATACGCAGTATTTT. Based on the CDR3 plus reference TRBV5-1 and TRBJ2-3, the full variable domain is KAGVTQTPRYLIKTRGQQVTLSCSPISGHRSVSWYQQTPGQGLQFLFEYFSETQRNKGNFPGRFSGRQFSNSRSEMNVSTLELGDSALYLCASSPTPGGSTDTQYFGPGTRLTVL.

V and J are TRBV19 and TRBJ1-5, with 7 nucleotides matching TRBD1. J lost 4 bases, V lost 10 bases, and 4 bases had no gene match. Germline V gene data show CDR1 as LNHDA and CDR2 as SQIVND (reference sequence). The CDR3 loop spans 12 amino acids. The CDR3: CATTGQNQPQHF. Here the CDR3 DNA reads TGTGCCACCACGGGACAGAATCAGCCCCAGCATTTT.

The chain employs TRBV13 and TRBJ1-3; no firm D call. The V end lost 0 bases, the J end lost 0 bases, and 15 bases lay between the germline ends. The germline CDR1 and CDR2 sequences are PRHDT and FYEKMQ (reference sequence). The CDR3 is 18 amino acids. For the CDR3, the DNA is TGTGCCAGCAGCTTAGGCCTAGGTCCACTGATCTCTGGAAACACCATATATTTT. This translates into CASSLGLGPLISGNTIYF.

The rearrangement links TRBV6-1 to TRBJ2-1; 9 nucleotides align to TRBD1. This CDR3 comprises 15 residues. V lost 6 bases and J lost 4; bases outside the gene matches: 7. CDR1 and CDR2 from the germline V gene are MNHNS and SASEGT. CDR3 region: CASRDPGQGYNEQFF. The CDR3 nucleotides read TGTGCCAGCAGAGATCCGGGACAGGGTTACAATGAGCAGTTCTTC.

The table lists this clone with a count of one. The chain employs TRBV7-9 and TRBJ2-5, with D possibly being TRBD1 (5 bases). Germline lookup yields CDR1 SEHNR and CDR2 FQNEAQ (reference sequence). The ends were cut back, 4 bases at V and 4 bases at J, with 10 bases in the middle. This CDR3 comprises 13 residues. CDR3 protein: CASSSTDRETQYF. The DNA of the CDR3 is TGTGCCAGCAGCTCGACAGACAGAGAGACCCAGTACTTC.

V and J are TRBV7-8 and TRBJ2-1, with TRBD2 identical over 9 bases. Trimming at V came to 1 base and at J to 0 bases, leaving 7 bases not matched to a gene. The CDR3 consists of 18 residues. Germline CDR1 reads SGHVS; CDR2 reads FQNEAQ. CDR3 sequence reads: CASSLVVAGVSSYNEQFF. The DNA for the CDR3 is TGTGCCAGCAGCTTAGTCGTAGCGGGGGTCAGCTCCTACAATGAGCAGTTCTTC.

The J gene is TRBJ2-7, the V gene TRBV7-8, with D possibly being TRBD2 (5 bases). The V gene's germline CDR1 is SGHVS and CDR2 FQNEAQ. V was pared by 3 bases and J by 3 bases, with 9 bases between. The CDR3 consists of 13 residues. CDR3 coding DNA: TGTGCCAGCAGCTTTGGCGGGCTCTACGAGCAGTACTTC. Translating gives CASSFGGLYEQYF. The full variable domain, with the rest looked up from reference TRBV7-8 and TRBJ2-7, is GAGVSQSPRYKVAKRGQDVALRCDPISGHVSLFWYQQALGQGPEFLTYFQNEAQLDKSGLPSDRFFAERPEGSVSTLKIQRTQQEDSAVYLCASSFGGLYEQYFGPGTRLTVT.

The chain combines TRBV27 with TRBJ1-2, with D maybe TRBD1 (5 bases). Germline values: CDR1 MNHEY, CDR2 SMNVEV (reference sequence). The CDR3 contains 15 residues. With 2 bases removed from V and 5 bases from J, the gap between germline ends came to 15 bases. The CDR3 DNA follows: TGTGCCAGCAGTTTACAGGGCGGGAGAGGGTATGGCTACACCTTC. Its protein product is CASSLQGGRGYGYTF.

The chain uses TRBV27 and TRBJ2-2; 12 bases are a match to TRBD2. Germline CDR1 is MNHEY and CDR2 is SMNVEV (reference sequence). This CDR3 has 20 amino acids. V lost 7 bases to trimming and J lost 5 bases; unmatched junction nucleotides: 20. CDR3 DNA sequence: TGTGCCAGCAAAAGGCTAGCGGGAGGGCCGGAGAAGCCTAATACCGGGGAGCTGTTTTTT. Translating gives CASKRLAGGPEKPNTGELFF.

As regards this clone: Other DNA variants within this sample encode the same CDR3. The V and J genes are TRBV9 and TRBJ2-5; 14 positions agree with TRBD2. Looked up from germline, CDR1 is SGDLS and CDR2 is YYNGEE. V was clipped by 0 bases and J by 5 bases; unmatched bases: 3. The length of the CDR3 is 16 residues. CDR3 sequence: CASSVGGLAGAETQYF. Written as DNA, the CDR3 is TGTGCCAGCAGCGTAGGGGGACTAGCGGGAGCGGAGACCCAGTACTTC.

This chain links TRBV2 with TRBJ2-5; 11 nucleotides line up with TRBD2. Germline assignment: CDR1 SNHLY and CDR2 FYNNEI. The CDR3 consists of 15 residues. V lost 5 bases to trimming and J lost 0 bases; unmatched junction nucleotides: 2. The CDR3 coding sequence is TGTGCCAGCAGTTCTAGCGGGGGGCACCAAGAGACCCAGTACTTC. This sequence encodes CASSSSGGHQETQYF. Based on the CDR3 plus reference TRBV2 and TRBJ2-5, the full variable domain is EPEVTQTPSHQVTQMGQEVILRCVPISNHLYFYWYRQILGQKVEFLVSFYNNEISEKSEIFDDQFSVERPDGSNFTLKIRSTKLEDSAMYFCASSSSGGHQETQYFGPGTRLLVL.

This clone was counted a single time. V and J are TRBV10-2 and TRBJ1-2; D unclear. CDR3 length equals 16 residues. Germline-derived CDR1 and CDR2 are WSHSY and SAAADI. The V and J ends lost 0 bases and 1 base respectively, with 12 bases between them. In DNA, the CDR3 is TGCGCCAGCAGTGAGTCGGGAGGCAAAAATAACTATGGCTACACCTTC. This encodes CASSESGGKNNYGYTF.

This sequence joins TRBV2 and TRBJ1-4; 7 positions match TRBD1. This CDR3 is 13 amino acids long. Per the germline V gene, CDR1 is SNHLY and CDR2 is FYNNEI. J lost 1 base, V lost 7 bases, and 0 bases had no gene match. The CDR3 loop reads CASNRGTNEKLFF. The CDR3 bases are TGTGCCAGCAACAGGGGAACTAATGAAAAACTGTTTTTT.

The genes are TRBV7-9 and TRBJ1-5, with D possibly TRBD1 on 5 matching bases. Germline V gene lookup returns CDR1 SEHNR and CDR2 FQNEAQ (reference sequence). V was pared by 5 bases and J by 6 bases, with 20 bases between. The CDR3 length is 16 residues. This CDR3 reads CASSDYQGAFGQPQHF. The CDR3 DNA follows: TGTGCCAGCAGCGATTACCAGGGCGCATTCGGTCAGCCCCAGCATTTT.

The chain uses TRBV19 and TRBJ1-1, with D possibly being TRBD1 (5 bases). Trimming removed 4 bases at V and 5 bases at J, with 11 bases between. Germline loops: CDR1 LNHDA, CDR2 SQIVND (reference sequence). The CDR3 is 13 amino acids. CDR3 in amino acids: CASSTSTETEAFF. In DNA, the CDR3 is TGTGCCAGTAGTACCTCGACAGAGACTGAAGCTTTCTTT. The entire variable domain, with the rest obtained from reference TRBV19 and TRBJ1-1, is as follows: DGGITQSPKYLFRKEGQNVTLSCEQNLNHDAMYWYRQDPGQGLRLIYYSQIVNDFQKGDIAEGYSVSREKKESFPLTVTSAQKNPTAFYLCASSTSTETEAFFGQGTRLTVV.

The chain employs TRBV28 and TRBJ2-1; D is uncertain. Trimming pared 7 bases from V and 6 bases from J, leaving 13 bases between. The CDR3 spans 13 residues. Germline CDR1 is MDHEN and CDR2 is SYDVKM. The CDR3 protein is CASTWSPGNEQFF. For the CDR3, the DNA is TGTGCCAGCACCTGGAGCCCGGGCAATGAGCAGTTCTTC.